The rows below give T cell receptor beta chains drawn from one sample of a study of cytomegalovirus exposure and HLA in healthy donors. Assay used: immunoSEQ multiplex PCR; TCRdb lists only in-frame clones, some missing. The data show fewer than 200,000 clones, roughly 12% seen once. Sequences were obtained from PBMCs. The source of these receptors is a man between 45 and 60 years old in good health and CMV-seropositive. CDR3s include the opening cysteine and the closing phenylalanine or tryptophan. A D gene is named only where the DNA matches it firmly. Expanded clones get a size class; other rows say once, few or many, or leave the size out.

few	TRBV7-4	TRBJ1-4	.	CASSLVRGVEKLFF	TGTGCCAGCAGCTTGGTCAGGGGAGTAGAAAAACTGTTTTTT
few	TRBV7-2	TRBJ1-1	TRBD1	CASSSGGITEAFF	TGTGCCAGCAGCTCAGGGGGTATCACTGAAGCTTTCTTT
.	TRBV19	TRBJ1-6	.	CASSIGTEVSPLHF	TGTGCCAGTAGTATCGGCACTGAGGTTTCACCCCTCCACTTT
many	TRBV5-6	TRBJ1-3	TRBD1	CASSFPDRGRSGNTIYF	TGTGCCAGCAGCTTCCCTGACAGGGGACGCTCTGGAAACACCATATATTTT
few	TRBV27	TRBJ2-3	.	CASSRRLGAQYF	TGTGCCAGCAGTCGTCGCCTCGGGGCGCAGTATTTT
few	TRBV27	TRBJ2-7	.	CASSSGGLLPSYEQYF	TGTGCCAGCAGTTCTGGGGGACTCCTACCCTCCTACGAGCAGTACTTC
few	TRBV6-5	TRBJ2-1	TRBD1	CASSYEVGTGVNEQFF	TGTGCCAGCAGTTACGAAGTCGGGACAGGGGTCAATGAGCAGTTCTTC
.	TRBV5-1	TRBJ1-2	.	CASSLTGGNYGYTF	TGCGCCAGCAGCTTAACTGGGGGCAACTATGGCTACACCTTC
.	TRBV5-6	TRBJ1-2	TRBD1	CASSLLGRTGWNGYTF	TGTGCCAGCAGCCTTCTTGGGAGGACAGGGTGGAATGGCTACACCTTC
.	TRBV6-1	TRBJ1-2	TRBD1	CASSAGQGLSGYTF	TGTGCCAGCAGTGCCGGACAGGGTCTTAGTGGCTACACCTTC
.	TRBV27	TRBJ1-1	.	CASSNRERTGEAFF	TGTGCCAGCAGTAACAGAGAACGAACGGGAGAAGCTTTCTTT
.	TRBV6-5	TRBJ2-5	.	CASSYFGQGRETQYF	TGTGCCAGCAGTTACTTCGGCCAGGGGCGAGAGACCCAGTACTTC
.	TRBV5-1	TRBJ2-2	.	CASSLYGTPNTGELFF	TGCGCCAGCAGCTTGTACGGGACACCTAACACCGGGGAGCTGTTTTTT
.	TRBV27	TRBJ1-2	.	CASSLVPYSGYTF	TGTGCCAGCAGTTTAGTACCATACTCTGGCTACACCTTC
few	TRBV25-1	TRBJ1-5	.	CASSDGINQPQHF	TGTGCCAGCAGTGACGGGATCAATCAGCCCCAGCATTTT
.	TRBV11-2	TRBJ2-5	.	CASSPRGGYQETQYF	TGTGCCAGCAGTCCACGGGGAGGATACCAAGAGACCCAGTACTTC
.	TRBV29-1	TRBJ1-2	TRBD1	CSAPGQNYGYTF	TGCAGCGCCCCGGGACAGAACTATGGCTACACCTTC
few	TRBV9	TRBJ1-6	.	CASSVATNLSPLHF	TGTGCCAGCAGCGTAGCTACGAACCTTTCACCCCTCCACTTT
few	TRBV2	TRBJ2-7	.	CASAPDGGSEQYF	TGTGCCAGCGCCCCCGATGGGGGGAGCGAGCAGTACTTC
few	TRBV5-1	TRBJ2-3	TRBD2	CASSLELRAAGLAGRTDTQYF	TGCGCCAGCAGCTTGGAGTTGCGGGCTGCGGGACTAGCGGGTCGCACAGATACGCAGTATTTT
few	TRBV13	TRBJ1-5	.	CASSRRENNQPQHF	TGTGCCAGCAGCCGTCGGGAAAACAATCAGCCCCAGCATTTT
few	TRBV30	TRBJ2-2	.	CAWSVPGGSTGELFF	TGTGCCTGGAGTGTACCAGGGGGGAGCACCGGGGAGCTGTTTTTT
few	TRBV19	TRBJ2-7	TRBD1	CASSPPGQGSAEQYF	TGTGCCAGTAGTCCCCCGGGACAGGGTTCTGCCGAGCAGTACTTC
few	TRBV4-3	TRBJ2-1	.	CASSQDGTGVEQFF	TGCGCCAGCAGCCAAGATGGAACGGGGGTTGAGCAGTTCTTC
.	TRBV19	TRBJ1-3	.	CASSHNIPENTIYF	TGTGCCAGTAGTCATAACATCCCTGAAAACACCATATATTTT
few	TRBV5-1	TRBJ1-4	TRBD1	CASSYAGTGGEKLFF	TGCGCCAGCAGCTATGCCGGGACAGGGGGTGAAAAACTGTTTTTT
few	TRBV6-1	TRBJ1-5	.	CASSLGRDSNQPQHF	TGTGCCAGCAGTCTAGGCAGGGATAGCAATCAGCCCCAGCATTTT
.	TRBV28	TRBJ1-1	.	CASSTGYRNTEAFF	TGTGCCAGCAGTACAGGGTATCGGAACACTGAAGCTTTCTTT
few	TRBV30	TRBJ2-7	.	CAWSVGDTRTYEQYF	TGTGCCTGGAGTGTAGGGGACACACGCACCTACGAGCAGTACTTC
few	TRBV4-1	TRBJ2-3	.	CASSQDPAVTDTQYF	TGCGCCAGCAGCCAAGATCCGGCGGTTACAGATACGCAGTATTTT
.	TRBV28	TRBJ1-3	.	CASSASQIGNTIYF	TGTGCCAGCAGTGCGTCTCAAATAGGAAACACCATATATTTT
.	TRBV28	TRBJ1-2	.	CASSSYSTTEYGYTF	TGTGCCAGCAGTTCCTACAGCACGACGGAATATGGCTACACCTTC
.	TRBV29-1	TRBJ1-2	TRBD1	CSVETYRGPGYTF	TGCAGCGTTGAAACTTACAGGGGGCCTGGCTACACCTTC
few	TRBV7-2	TRBJ2-5	TRBD2	CASSLRLAMETQYF	TGTGCCAGCAGCTTGAGACTAGCAATGGAGACCCAGTACTTC